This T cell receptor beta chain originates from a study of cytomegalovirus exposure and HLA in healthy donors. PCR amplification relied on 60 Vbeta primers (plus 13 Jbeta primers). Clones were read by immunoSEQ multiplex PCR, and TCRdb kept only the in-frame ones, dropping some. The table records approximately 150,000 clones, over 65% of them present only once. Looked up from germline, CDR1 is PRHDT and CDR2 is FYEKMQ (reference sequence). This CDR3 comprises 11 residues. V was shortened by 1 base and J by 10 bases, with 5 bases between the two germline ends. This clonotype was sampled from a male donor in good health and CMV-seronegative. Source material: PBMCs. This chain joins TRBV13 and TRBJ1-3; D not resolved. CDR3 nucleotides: TGTGCCAGCAGCTTAGAACGGACCATATATTTT. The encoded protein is CASSLERTIYF.